These T cell receptor beta chains were read from a single sample in a study of shared clonotypes between healthy human individuals. Generated by immunoSEQ multiplex PCR, the TCRdb table keeps only in-frame clones and is missing some. The sample contains 950,000 to 1,300,000 clones, under 80% of which appear only once. The sequenced sample consisted of memory CD4+ T cells sorted from blood. The receptor set was obtained from a man aged 18 to 30 in good health. Each CDR3 is given with its conserved first and last residue. The D gene is left open where the match is weak. Size values are once, few and many counts, or a class for expanded clones, and some rows have none.

v_gene,d_gene,abundance,len,j_gene,CDR3nt,CDR3aa
TRBV7-2,TRBD1,.,15,TRBJ2-7,TGTGCCAGCAGCACGCGGACAGGGGGCGAATACGAGCAGTACTTC,CASSTRTGGEYEQYF
TRBV14,.,.,15,TRBJ2-7,TGTGCCAGCAGCCCCCTCGGTGGGATGGATTGGGAGCAGTACTTC,CASSPLGGMDWEQYF
TRBV5-6,.,.,15,TRBJ1-1,TGTGCCAGCAGCTTGGATAAGGGTTCGGGCACTGAAGCTTTCTTT,CASSLDKGSGTEAFF
TRBV7-8,TRBD2,.,19,TRBJ2-5,TGTGCCAGCAGCAAAGCGGTGCCTAGCGGGGAGCGGGTGTCGGAGACCCAGTACTTC,CASSKAVPSGERVSETQYF
TRBV6-1,.,.,12,TRBJ1-2,TGTGCCAGCAGTAAGGCTAACTATGGCTACACCTTC,CASSKANYGYTF
TRBV19,.,.,14,TRBJ2-3,TGTGCCAGTAGTAGCACGGGACTCACAGATACGCAGTATTTT,CASSSTGLTDTQYF
TRBV6-1,.,few,14,TRBJ2-1,TGTGCCAGCCGCCGGGACCCCTGGGGGGATGAGCAGTTCTTC,CASRRDPWGDEQFF
TRBV27,.,.,15,TRBJ1-5,TGTGCCAGCAGTTTAGGCCAGGGGAGTTATCAGCCCCAGCATTTT,CASSLGQGSYQPQHF
TRBV6-6,.,.,15,TRBJ1-6,TGTGCCAGCAGTCGAAGTACTGGGTATAATTCACCCCTCCACTTT,CASSRSTGYNSPLHF
TRBV5-1,.,.,15,TRBJ1-3,TGCGCCAGCAGCTCCCTCGGGACTGCAGGAAACACCATATATTTT,CASSSLGTAGNTIYF
TRBV6-5,.,.,12,TRBJ1-2,TGTGCCAGCAGTCGTGACGGATATGGCTACACCTTC,CASSRDGYGYTF
TRBV9,.,.,18,TRBJ2-4,TGTGCCAGCAGCGTAGGCGGGTTGGGGAGAGGGAAACAAAACATTCAGTACTTC,CASSVGGLGRGKQNIQYF
TRBV5-1,.,.,13,TRBJ2-5,TGCGCCAGCAGCTTGTTAGGGGAAGAGACCCAGTACTTC,CASSLLGEETQYF
TRBV5-1,TRBD1,.,13,TRBJ2-7,TGCGCCAGCAGCTTGATGGACAGGTCCGAGCAGTACTTC,CASSLMDRSEQYF
TRBV10-3,.,.,12,TRBJ2-7,TGTGCCATCAGTGAGTCTCCCTACGAGCAGTACTTC,CAISESPYEQYF
TRBV10-3,.,.,12,TRBJ2-1,TGTGCCATCAGTGAGTCGAGGGGTGATCGGTTCTTC,CAISESRGDRFF
TRBV5-6,TRBD2,.,17,TRBJ2-1,TGTGCCAGCAGCCACACCCTAGCGGGAGCGACGCGGGGTGAGCAGTTCTTC,CASSHTLAGATRGEQFF
TRBV14,.,once,13,TRBJ2-3,TGTGCCAGCAGTCGTGATCACGTCGATACGCAGTATTTT,CASSRDHVDTQYF
TRBV6-5,.,.,14,TRBJ2-7,TGTGCCAGCAGTTACGGGGCGCGTTACTACGAGCAGTACTTC,CASSYGARYYEQYF
TRBV11-2,TRBD2,.,15,TRBJ2-1,TGTGCCAGCAGCTTCCTAGGGCGGGGGAGCAATGAGCAGTTCTTC,CASSFLGRGSNEQFF
TRBV11-2,TRBD1,.,16,TRBJ2-7,TGTGCCAGCAGCTCGCATCCCCAGGGGGTCTCCTACGAGCAGTACTTC,CASSSHPQGVSYEQYF
TRBV6-5,TRBD1,.,14,TRBJ2-2,TGTGCCAGCAGATGGGACAGAGACACCGGGGAGCTGTTTTTT,CASRWDRDTGELFF
TRBV7-3,TRBD2,.,14,TRBJ2-1,TGTGCCAGCAGCTTAGGGACTAGCGTGAGTGAGCAGTTCTTC,CASSLGTSVSEQFF
TRBV9,.,.,16,TRBJ2-1,TGTGCCAGCAGCGAGGGGGGCCTCCCCCCCAACAATGAGCAGTTCTTC,CASSEGGLPPNNEQFF
TRBV5-4,.,once,13,TRBJ2-5,TGTGCCAGCAGCTTGTACTACCAAGAGACCCAGTACTTC,CASSLYYQETQYF
TRBV10-3,.,.,11,TRBJ2-3,TGTGCCATCGGAGCCACAGATACGCAGTATTTT,CAIGATDTQYF
TRBV5-1,.,once,15,TRBJ1-1,TGCGCCAGCAGCACTGGCGGCACAGTGAACACTGAAGCTTTCTTT,CASSTGGTVNTEAFF
TRBV7-9,TRBD1,.,12,TRBJ2-7,TGTGCCAGCAGCTTACAGGGGGAAGAGCAGTACTTC,CASSLQGEEQYF
TRBV9,.,.,16,TRBJ2-1,TGTGCCAGCAGCGTAGCCCCCCAGGGGTCCTACAATGAGCAGTTCTTC,CASSVAPQGSYNEQFF
TRBV19,TRBD2,once,15,TRBJ2-1,TGTGCCAGTAGTATGGCGGGAGTCGTCTACAATGAGCAGTTCTTC,CASSMAGVVYNEQFF
TRBV6-1,TRBD1,.,14,TRBJ2-7,TGTGCCAGCAGATGGGGACAGGGTCCCTACGAGCAGTACTTC,CASRWGQGPYEQYF
TRBV9,.,.,14,TRBJ2-7,TGTGCCAGCAGCGTTTACAGGGCCCCCTACGAGCAGTACTTC,CASSVYRAPYEQYF
TRBV18,.,few,14,TRBJ1-1,TGTGCCAGCTCAATCGAGGGAATGGGGACTGAAGCTTTCTTT,CASSIEGMGTEAFF
TRBV7-2,.,.,12,TRBJ2-5,TGTGCCAGCAGCACGCTTACGTGGACCCAGTACTTC,CASSTLTWTQYF
TRBV4-3,.,.,13,TRBJ2-2,TGCGCCAGCAGCCCCACGCACACCGGGGAGCTGTTTTTT,CASSPTHTGELFF
TRBV2,.,.,11,TRBJ2-1,TGTGCCAGCAGACAGATCAATGAGCAGTTCTTC,CASRQINEQFF
TRBV23-1,TRBD1,.,16,TRBJ2-1,TGCGCCAGCAGTCATCCGGACAGGGGCCCCTACAATGAGCAGTTCTTC,CASSHPDRGPYNEQFF
TRBV27,TRBD1,.,15,TRBJ1-2,TGTGCCAGCAGTTCACAGGGGGCTAATGGCTATGGCTACACCTTC,CASSSQGANGYGYTF
TRBV5-1,TRBD1,few,14,TRBJ1-2,TGCGCCAGCAGCCCGGGACAGGAGAACTATGGCTACACCTTC,CASSPGQENYGYTF
TRBV4-1,TRBD1,once,15,TRBJ1-1,TGCGCCAGCAGCCAACCTAGGACAGGGAGTGGTGAAGCTTTCTTT,CASSQPRTGSGEAFF
TRBV2,TRBD2,.,15,TRBJ2-1,TGTGCCAGCAGTCAGACTAGCGGGAGTTACAATGAGCAGTTCTTC,CASSQTSGSYNEQFF
TRBV5-8,.,once,14,TRBJ1-1,TGTGCCAGCAGCTGGGGCGACAGGAACACTGAAGCTTTCTTT,CASSWGDRNTEAFF